These 21 T cell receptor beta chains share one sample of origin, sequenced in a study of graft-versus-host responses after intestinal transplantation. Profiling relied on immunoSEQ multiplex PCR, and the TCRdb table lists in-frame clones only, not all of them. The sample contains roughly 100,000 clones, about nine tenths of which appear only once. These receptors are not linked to any known antigen. The sequenced sample was unstimulated CD8+ T cells sorted from spleen or lymph node cells, obtained before transplant. The origin of the receptors is a human donor who was the organ donor for an intestinal transplant.

The chain combines TRBV23-1 with TRBJ2-5; 8 bases line up with TRBD2. TRBV23-1 is marked as an open reading frame, function uncertain. After removal of 1 base from V and 3 bases from J, the junction contained 19 bases not matched to a gene. This CDR3 comprises 20 residues. The CDR3 DNA follows: TGCGCCAGCAGTCAATATGCGGGGGGAGGGCTTAGCGGGAAAGAAGAGACCCAGTACTTC. Its translation: CASSQYAGGGLSGKEETQYF.

The V gene is TRBV6-1, the J gene TRBJ2-7; maybe TRBD1 (5 bases). Trimming took 6 bases from V and 7 from J, leaving 16 bases between them. Germline V gene lookup returns CDR1 MNHNS and CDR2 SASEGT. This CDR3 is 13 amino acids long. The CDR3 DNA reads TGTGCCAGCAGATCCCCTCAGGGTTTGGAGCAGTACTTC. Protein product: CASRSPQGLEQYF.

This chain joins TRBV28 and TRBJ2-1; possible D gene TRBD2, 6 bases. CDR1 is MDHEN and CDR2 is SYDVKM in the germline V gene. CDR3 length: 15 residues. V was pared by 6 bases and J by 2 bases, with 14 bases between. CDR3 DNA: TGTGCCAGCAGGCACACTAGCCCCACCTACAATGAGCAGTTCTTC. This translates into CASRHTSPTYNEQFF.

The chain couples TRBV29-1 to TRBJ1-1; TRBD1 matches at 11 bases. With 7 bases clipped from V and 8 bases from J, the junction kept 9 bases outside the gene matches. In germline, CDR1 is SQVTM, CDR2 ANQGSEA. The CDR3 is 13 residues long. CDR3 bases: TGCAGCGGGACAGGGGGCGCTTCTCGAGAAGCTTTCTTT. It codes for CSGTGGASREAFF.

This chain uses TRBV29-1 with TRBJ1-1, with D perhaps matching TRBD1 (6 bases). The CDR3 is 12 residues long. Germline V CDR1 and CDR2: SQVTM, ANQGSEA. The V and J ends lost 8 bases and 1 base respectively, with 11 bases between them. This chain's CDR3 is CSLRTENTEAFF. The CDR3 bases are TGCAGCCTTCGGACAGAGAACACTGAAGCTTTCTTT.

The V and J genes are TRBV19 and TRBJ2-1, with D tentatively TRBD2 (6 bases). V was cut by 3 bases and J by 0 bases, with 15 bases left in between. Germline CDR1 LNHDA, CDR2 SQIVND (reference sequence). The CDR3 covers 17 residues. DNA of the CDR3: TGTGCCAGTAGTATCCTTGCGGGACCTAGCTCCTACAATGAGCAGTTCTTC. Its translation is CASSILAGPSSYNEQFF.

The V call is TRBV7-9, the J call TRBJ2-7, with 10 positions matching TRBD2. With V trimmed by 4 bases and J by 5 bases, 8 bases remained unmatched. Germline values: CDR1 SEHNR, CDR2 FQNEAQ (reference sequence). The CDR3 extends over 15 amino acids. The CDR3 loop is CASSWLAGVLNEQYF. In DNA form, the CDR3 reads TGTGCCAGCAGCTGGCTAGCGGGAGTCCTCAACGAGCAGTACTTC.

V usage is TRBV19 and J usage is TRBJ2-1, with 7 bases aligning to TRBD1. J was trimmed by 4 bases and V by 0 bases; bases with no gene match: 15. CDR3 length: 19 residues. CDR1 is LNHDA and CDR2 is SQIVND in the germline V gene (reference sequence). Written as DNA, the CDR3 is TGTGCCAGTAGTATAGATCACCCAGTACAGGGGATCCGGTACAATGAGCAGTTCTTC. Protein product: CASSIDHPVQGIRYNEQFF. Together with reference TRBV19 and TRBJ2-1, the CDR3 gives the full variable domain: DGGITQSPKYLFRKEGQNVTLSCEQNLNHDAMYWYRQDPGQGLRLIYYSQIVNDFQKGDIAEGYSVSREKKESFPLTVTSAQKNPTAFYLCASSIDHPVQGIRYNEQFFGPGTRLTVL.

This chain links TRBV30 with TRBJ2-3; a weak D match, TRBD1 (6 bases). Germline V gives CDR1 GTSNPN, CDR2 SVGIG (reference sequence). V was trimmed by 4 bases and J by 3 bases, leaving 17 bases between them. This CDR3 spans 15 amino acids. The CDR3 spells CAWISGSQGTDTQYF. The CDR3 nucleotides read TGTGCCTGGATTTCTGGCAGCCAGGGGACAGATACGCAGTATTTT.

The V call is TRBV6-5, the J call TRBJ2-5; 11 bases are shared with TRBD2. Gene TRBJ2-7 matches the end of the DNA better, so the J call may be wrong. This CDR3 is built from 15 residues. Germline-derived CDR1 and CDR2 are MNHEY and SVGAGI. The CDR3 nucleotides are TGTGCCAGCAGTTACCTAGCGGGAGGAACCTACGAGCAGTACTTC. Translation: CASSYLAGGTYEQYF.

The chain joins TRBV28 to TRBJ2-5, with no clear D. This CDR3 is 15 amino acids long. CDR1 is MDHEN, CDR2 SYDVKM, per germline. V was trimmed by 3 bases and J by 0 bases, leaving 11 bases between them. CDR3 loop: CASSFPSENQETQYF. DNA of the CDR3: TGTGCCAGCAGTTTTCCTTCGGAGAACCAAGAGACCCAGTACTTC.

J is TRBJ2-2 and V is TRBV6-1; TRBD1 agrees at 8 bases. The junction had 6 bases not matched to a gene; V was cut back by 6 bases and J by 6 bases. CDR1 is MNHNS and CDR2 is SASEGT in the germline V gene. This CDR3 is 14 amino acids long. The CDR3 here is CASRLSGGAGELFF. The CDR3, as DNA: TGTGCCAGCAGGCTCTCAGGGGGCGCCGGGGAGCTGTTTTTT.

The rearrangement joins TRBV9 to TRBJ1-1, with D perhaps matching TRBD1 (6 bases). Germline CDR1 SGDLS, CDR2 YYNGEE. The V and J ends lost 0 bases and 3 bases respectively, with 12 bases between them. The CDR3 length is 15 residues. In nucleotides, the CDR3 is TGTGCCAGCAGCGTAGGGACAGCCGACTACACTGAAGCTTTCTTT. It specifies CASSVGTADYTEAFF.

The genes are TRBV10-2 and TRBJ2-7; TRBD1 is a possible D gene (5 bases). The CDR3 extends over 16 amino acids. Looked up from germline, CDR1 is WSHSY and CDR2 is SAAADI. V lost 5 bases and J lost 0, with 17 bases in between. As DNA, the CDR3 is TGCGCCAGCAGTAGCCTGGGTAGGGGCTTCTCCTACGAGCAGTACTTC. This encodes CASSSLGRGFSYEQYF.

V usage is TRBV11-2 and J usage is TRBJ1-1; 9 bases agree with TRBD1. The CDR3 runs 16 residues. Losses at the gene ends were 2 bases for V and 1 base for J; bases not matched to a gene: 5. CDR1 and CDR2 (germline): SGHAT, FQNNGV. The CDR3 loop is CASSLWDRVANTEAFF. CDR3 DNA sequence: TGTGCCAGCAGCTTATGGGACAGGGTTGCGAACACTGAAGCTTTCTTT.

The rearrangement uses TRBV27 and TRBJ1-1; 7 nucleotides line up with TRBD1. Germline loops: CDR1 MNHEY, CDR2 SMNVEV (reference sequence). With 3 bases clipped from V and 1 base from J, the junction kept 11 bases outside the gene matches. This CDR3 has 17 amino acids. CDR3 amino acids: CASSFRVLTGRNTEAFF. In nucleotides, the CDR3 is TGTGCCAGCAGTTTTAGGGTATTGACAGGGAGGAACACTGAAGCTTTCTTT.

This chain uses TRBV5-1 with TRBJ1-1; tentatively, D is TRBD1 (5 bases). This CDR3 is 13 amino acids long. Germline values: CDR1 SGHRS, CDR2 YFSETQ. V lost 6 bases to trimming and J lost 1 base, with 10 bases between them. Here the CDR3 DNA reads TGCGCCAGCACCCCCGACAGGAACACTGAAGCTTTCTTT. As protein: CASTPDRNTEAFF.

J is TRBJ1-6 and V is TRBV11-2; the match to TRBD1 covers 7 bases. The CDR3 contains 17 residues. Germline V lookup: CDR1 SGHAT, CDR2 FQNNGV. Trimming took 0 bases from V and 4 from J; bases not matched to a gene: 6. In DNA form, the CDR3 reads TGTGCCAGCAGCTTAGATCAGACAGGGTATTATAATTCACCCCTCCACTTT. This codes for CASSLDQTGYYNSPLHF. The full variable domain, rest sourced from reference TRBV11-2 and TRBJ1-6, is EAGVAQSPRYKIIEKRQSVAFWCNPISGHATLYWYQQILGQGPKLLIQFQNNGVVDDSQLPKDRFSAERLKGVDSTLKIQPAKLEDSAVYLCASSLDQTGYYNSPLHFGNGTRLTVT.

Only one count was recorded for this clone. The chain uses TRBV13 and TRBJ2-2; 10 nucleotides line up with TRBD2. Germline CDR1 PRHDT, CDR2 FYEKMQ (reference sequence). V shed 5 bases, J shed 5 bases, and the junction held 8 bases outside the gene matches. The CDR3 length is 16 residues. The CDR3 protein is CASSQASGGPTGELFF. CDR3 nucleotide sequence: TGTGCCAGCAGCCAAGCTAGCGGGGGTCCTACCGGGGAGCTGTTTTTT. The full variable domain, with the rest looked up from reference TRBV13 and TRBJ2-2, is AAGVIQSPRHLIKEKRETATLKCYPIPRHDTVYWYQQGPGQDPQFLISFYEKMQSDKGSIPDRFSAQQFSDYHSELNMSSLELGDSALYFCASSQASGGPTGELFFGEGSRLTVL.

V is TRBV9 and J is TRBJ2-7, with D perhaps TRBD2 (6 bases). Trimming took 4 bases from V and 3 from J, leaving 14 bases between them. The CDR3 has 14 residues. Germline CDR1 reads SGDLS; CDR2 reads YYNGEE. CDR3 bases: TGTGCCAGCAGCCCCCGGGACTTAGACTACGAGCAGTACTTC. The encoded protein is CASSPRDLDYEQYF.

The rearrangement links TRBV11-2 to TRBJ2-7, with TRBD1 matching over 10 bases. The germline gives CDR1 SGHAT, CDR2 FQNNGV. J was trimmed by 0 bases and V by 3 bases; bases with no gene match: 5. The CDR3 sequence is 16 residues long. CDR3 DNA: TGTGCCAGCAGCTTCGCGGGACAGGGGAGCTCCTACGAGCAGTACTTC. As protein: CASSFAGQGSSYEQYF. Full variable domain (remainder filled in from reference TRBV11-2 and TRBJ2-7): EAGVAQSPRYKIIEKRQSVAFWCNPISGHATLYWYQQILGQGPKLLIQFQNNGVVDDSQLPKDRFSAERLKGVDSTLKIQPAKLEDSAVYLCASSFAGQGSSYEQYFGPGTRLTVT.